Below are 16 T cell receptor beta chains sequenced from a single sample in a study of T-cell reconstitution after alpha-beta-depleted transplantation in children. Unique molecular identifiers were incorporated when the TCRbeta library was constructed. TCRdb reprocessed the PCR reads with MiXCR, giving one entry per CDR3 protein. The table has 140,000 or so distinct CDR3 sequences, around 8.5% seen once. Material: PBMCs, mostly from graft donor cells, obtained 180 days after TCRalphabeta/CD19-depleted stem cell transplant. These receptors all stem from a female patient aged 2-9 years who had a stem cell transplant for congenital amegakaryocytic thrombocytopenia, so the T cells may come from the graft donor.

The table lists this clonotype with many counts. This chain joins TRBV10-3 and TRBJ1-3; D may be TRBD1 (5 bases). V lost 2 bases and J 2 bases, leaving 13 bases between the germline ends. The CDR3 covers 16 residues. The germline CDR1 and CDR2 sequences are ENHRY and SYGVKD. DNA of the CDR3: TGTGCCATCAGTGAGACAGACAGATGGACTGGAAACACCATATATTTT. Encoded protein: CAISETDRWTGNTIYF.

This chain connects TRBV20-1 to TRBJ1-5, with 10 bases lining up with TRBD1. Germline V gene sequence: CDR1 DFQATT, CDR2 SNEGSKA (reference sequence). J lost 1 base, V lost 6 bases, and 3 bases had no gene match. This CDR3 comprises 14 residues. CDR3 sequence (DNA): TGCAGTGCACCGACAGGGGGCAGCAATCAGCCCCAGCATTTT. Translated: CSAPTGGSNQPQHF.

This clonotype was seen ten or more times. The rearrangement joins TRBV20-1 to TRBJ1-2; TRBD1 matches at 11 bases. Per germline, CDR1 DFQATT and CDR2 SNEGSKA (reference sequence). The CDR3 has 14 amino acids. The V segment lost 6 bases and the J segment 4 bases; nucleotides outside the gene matches: 7. CDR3 protein: CSARPGQGVYGYTF. The DNA for the CDR3 is TGCAGTGCAAGACCGGGACAGGGGGTCTATGGCTACACCTTC.

There are many counts of this clonotype. The rearrangement joins TRBV20-1 to TRBJ2-7; the D is unclear. The CDR3 contains 14 residues. Germline V CDR1 and CDR2: DFQATT, SNEGSKA (reference sequence). Trimming removed 3 bases at V and 6 bases at J, with 18 bases between. This CDR3 reads CSARGRVSLREQYF. CDR3 nucleotide sequence: TGCAGTGCTAGGGGTCGGGTATCCCTACGCGAGCAGTACTTC.

This clonotype showed up just a few times. The chain links TRBV29-1 to TRBJ2-2; 9 nucleotides line up with TRBD2. The CDR3 extends over 14 amino acids. V dropped 7 bases and J dropped 2; count of bases not matched to a gene: 5. CDR1 and CDR2 from the germline V gene are SQVTM and ANQGSEA. The CDR3 DNA reads TGCAGCGCCGTAGCGGGAGTTAACACCGGGGAGCTGTTTTTT. It yields the protein CSAVAGVNTGELFF.

The J gene is TRBJ1-1, the V gene TRBV20-1; D is unresolved. This CDR3 region has 13 residues. Germline CDR1 DFQATT, CDR2 SNEGSKA (reference sequence). Trimming stripped 6 bases from V and 0 bases from J, with 11 bases between. DNA for the CDR3: TGCAGTGCGAACGGACCTATGAACACTGAAGCTTTCTTT. Its protein product is CSANGPMNTEAFF.

This clonotype was seen repeatedly, ten times or more. The gene calls are TRBV6-5 and TRBJ1-4; D is ambiguous. The CDR3 loop spans 14 amino acids. The germline CDR1 and CDR2 sequences are MNHEY and SVGAGI. The V and J ends lost 6 bases and 3 bases respectively, with 11 bases between them. The CDR3 loop is CASSYGNSNEKLFF. In DNA, the CDR3 is TGTGCCAGCAGCTACGGGAATTCTAATGAAAAACTGTTTTTT.

This clonotype was detected many times. The CDR3 region is CASSLVAGDQPQHF. CDR3 in DNA: TGCGCCAGCAGCTTGGTGGCAGGGGATCAGCCCCAGCATTTT. This chain links TRBV5-1 with TRBJ1-5; TRBD1 is a possible D gene (6 bases). With 0 bases removed from V and 5 bases from J, the gap between germline ends came to 9 bases. CDR1 and CDR2 from the germline V gene are SGHRS and YFSETQ. The length of the CDR3 is 14 residues.

This clonotype was counted a few times. In DNA form, the CDR3 reads TGTGCCAGCAGCCAAGATGGGGGACTAGCGGGGGGACCGAGCACAGATACGCAGTATTTT. It yields the protein CASSQDGGLAGGPSTDTQYF. The chain carries TRBV3-1 and TRBJ2-3; 15 bases match TRBD2. V lost 0 bases and J lost 0; bases outside the gene matches: 7. Germline lookup yields CDR1 LGHDT and CDR2 YNNKEL (reference sequence). This CDR3 comprises 20 residues.

This clonotype came up many times. The gene calls are TRBV20-1 and TRBJ2-2; D perhaps matches TRBD1 (6 bases). Germline CDR1 reads DFQATT; CDR2 reads SNEGSKA (reference sequence). This CDR3 contains 15 residues. Trimming stripped 0 bases from V and 3 bases from J, with 11 bases between. The CDR3 nucleotides read TGCAGTGCTAGAGATTTCGCAGGGGACACCGGGGAGCTGTTTTTT. This gives the protein CSARDFAGDTGELFF.

This clonotype was seen once. V usage is TRBV6-1 and J usage is TRBJ1-5; D uncertain. The CDR3 runs to 15 residues. V shed 6 bases and J shed 0 bases, with 12 bases lying between them. The germline V gene has CDR1 MNHNS and CDR2 SASEGT. In nucleotides, the CDR3 is TGTGCCAGCAGCGTAGACGGACTTAGCAATCAGCCCCAGCATTTT. Translating gives CASSVDGLSNQPQHF.

This clonotype was recorded at least ten times. V usage is TRBV5-6 and J usage is TRBJ2-2; 8 bases align to TRBD1. The V gene's germline CDR1 is SGHDT and CDR2 YYEEEE. V shed 3 bases and J 3 bases; nucleotides not matched to a gene: 7. CDR3 length equals 16 residues. The CDR3 reads CASSWTGLSDTGELFF. Here the CDR3 DNA reads TGTGCCAGCAGCTGGACAGGGTTGAGTGACACCGGGGAGCTGTTTTTT.

This clonotype was found many times. The CDR3 DNA reads as TGCAGTCCCGTTGGAGGGCCCTACGAGCAGTACTTC. Amino acids: CSPVGGPYEQYF. The V and J genes are TRBV20-1 and TRBJ2-7, with TRBD2 as a possible D gene (6 bases). From germline, CDR1 is DFQATT and CDR2 SNEGSKA (reference sequence). V lost 8 bases to trimming and J lost 2 bases, with 13 bases between them. The CDR3 length is 12 residues.

This clonotype has a count of ten or more. The chain combines TRBV7-2 with TRBJ1-2, with no clear D. The CDR3 is 14 amino acids. Germline CDR1 is SGHTA and CDR2 is FQGNSA. The V end lost 5 bases, the J end lost 0 bases, and 10 bases lay between the germline ends. In nucleotides, the CDR3 is TGTGCCAGCAGCGAAACACCATCTAACTATGGCTACACCTTC. Translated: CASSETPSNYGYTF.

The chain employs TRBV30 and TRBJ1-4; the match to TRBD1 covers 8 bases. The CDR3 contains 13 residues. V trimming: 3 bases; J trimming: 6 bases; junction bases outside the gene matches: 3. CDR1 and CDR2 (germline): GTSNPN, SVGIG (reference sequence). The CDR3 loop reads CAWSGTGDEKLFF. The CDR3 nucleotides read TGTGCCTGGAGCGGGACAGGAGATGAAAAACTGTTTTTT.

The chain combines TRBV25-1 with TRBJ2-1, with D possibly matching TRBD2 (5 bases). V dropped 0 bases and J dropped 0 bases, with 12 bases sitting between them. Per germline, CDR1 MGHDK and CDR2 SYGVNS. The CDR3 sequence is 17 residues long. The CDR3 here is CASSEYNEGASYNEQFF. For the CDR3, the DNA is TGTGCCAGCAGTGAATACAATGAGGGAGCCTCCTACAATGAGCAGTTCTTC.